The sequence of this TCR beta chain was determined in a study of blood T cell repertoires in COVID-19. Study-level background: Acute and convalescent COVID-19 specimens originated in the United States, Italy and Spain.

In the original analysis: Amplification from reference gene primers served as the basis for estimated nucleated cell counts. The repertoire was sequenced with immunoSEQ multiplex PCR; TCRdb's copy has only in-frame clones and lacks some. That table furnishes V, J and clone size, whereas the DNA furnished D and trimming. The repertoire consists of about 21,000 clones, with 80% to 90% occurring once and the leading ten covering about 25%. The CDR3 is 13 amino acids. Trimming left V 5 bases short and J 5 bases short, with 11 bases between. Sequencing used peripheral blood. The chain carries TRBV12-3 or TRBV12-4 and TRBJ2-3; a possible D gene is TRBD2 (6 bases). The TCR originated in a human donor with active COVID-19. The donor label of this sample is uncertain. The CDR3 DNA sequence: TGTGCCAGCAGTCCCGCTAGCGTAGATACGCAGTATTTT. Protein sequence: CASSPASVDTQYF.